Detailed here is one TCR beta chain. The antigen remains undetermined. This CDR3 region has 16 residues. 5'RACE template switching with UMIs produced the TCR beta cDNA. TCRdb derives one entry per CDR3 protein from the 5' RACE reads, leaving out DNA. With approximately 550,000 distinct CDR3 sequences in the sample, the ten largest clones hold around 3.3%. These data belong to a study of T cells expressing NK-cell markers. The overall study: Among the eight sequenced donors, seven tested HCMV-seropositive and one tested seronegative. Study findings and constraints: Of the CD8+ T cell pool in about 6 donors, about 1.0-7.5% was accounted for by dominant NKG2C+ clonotypes. In four donors, dominant clonotypes made up roughly 28.3-65% of CD3+CD56-NKG2C+ cells.

This clonotype was obtained from a man in his late teens or twenties in good health. The chain is built from TRBV12-3 or TRBV12-4 and TRBJ1-2. The specimen was blood T cells: a sorted CD56 or NKG2C T cell subset, CD4+ or CD8+ T cells, or bulk PBMC T cells (not recorded which). The chain's CDR3 is CASSYNLRGRLYGYTF.